The 2 T cell receptor beta chains listed next were all sequenced from one sample in a study of blood T cells in healthy people across ages. A second PCR, run for about 7 to 12 cycles, used a sample-barcoded 5' primer plus a J-beta primer mix. TCRdb recomputed calls from the 5' RACE reads with MiXCR, one row per CDR3 protein. The table includes about 1.7 million distinct CDR3 sequences, about 30% detected once. Specimen: blood. The receptors originated from a woman aged 25 to 39 in good health.

The rearrangement uses TRBV27 and TRBJ2-3, with D perhaps being TRBD1 or TRBD2 (6 bases each). Germline-derived CDR1 and CDR2 are MNHEY and SMNVEV (reference sequence). Between the trimmed V and J ends, which lost 6 bases and 2 bases, there was a span of 18 bases. The CDR3 length is 16 residues. CDR3 protein: CASRGGPSTDTDTQYF. For the CDR3, the DNA is TGTGCCAGCAGAGGGGGGCCCTCAACAGACACAGATACGCAGTATTTT.

The chain links TRBV12-3 or TRBV12-4 to TRBJ2-7, with 12 bases fitting TRBD1. The DNA end favors TRBJ2-5, so the J call may be wrong. This CDR3 is built from 15 residues. The CDR3 sequence: CASSFRDRGRETQYF. The DNA of the CDR3 is TGTGCCAGCAGTTTCCGGGACAGGGGGCGAGAGACCCAGTACTTC.